The 21 T cell receptor beta chains listed next were all sequenced from one sample in a study of T-cell reconstitution after alpha-beta-depleted transplantation in children (dated by TCRdb to 2016 to 2017). Library creation used PCR. The run used an Illumina HiSeq 2500. To normalize quantification of the TCRbeta repertoire, the TCR libraries were built with molecular barcoding that relied on unique molecular identifiers. TCRdb applied fastp at Q25 and MiXCR to the public reads, then kept only in-frame beta chains. When rows share a CDR3 protein, they turn into one entry using the most common DNA and genes. In all, the sample holds more than 550,000 distinct CDR3 sequences, and roughly a tenth of those were seen once. The ten largest clones take up less than 5% of the sample. The sequences come from PBMCs from the stem cell graft donor, collected from the stem cell graft. These receptors all stem from a human donor who donated a stem cell graft to a child with acute myeloid leukemia.

CDR3: CASSHLNSGDSYEQYF. DNA of the CDR3: TGCGCCAGCAGCCACCTGAATAGCGGGGACTCCTACGAGCAGTACTTC. J is TRBJ2-7 and V is TRBV5-1; 8 bases match TRBD2. The ends lost 4 bases at V and 0 bases at J; junction bases unmatched: 9. Germline V gives CDR1 SGHRS, CDR2 YFSETQ. The CDR3 consists of 16 residues.

V is TRBV12-3 or TRBV12-4 and J is TRBJ2-7; 9 bases map to TRBD2. Germline trimming cut 4 bases from V and 3 bases from J; bases unmatched to any gene: 10. The CDR3 spans 16 residues. The CDR3 protein is CASSSVRSRGGYEQYF. CDR3 DNA sequence: TGTGCCAGCAGTTCCGTCCGTTCGCGGGGGGGCTACGAGCAGTACTTC.

Many counts were recorded for this clonotype. This rearrangement joins TRBV12-3 or TRBV12-4 to TRBJ1-3; a weak D match, TRBD1 (5 bases). V lost 3 bases and J lost 3, with 15 bases in between. This CDR3 is 16 amino acids long. The chain's CDR3 is CASSFVSGVHGNTIYF. CDR3 DNA sequence: TGTGCCAGCAGTTTTGTTTCGGGGGTTCATGGAAACACCATATATTTT.

This clonotype was counted ten times or more. This chain links TRBV6-1 with TRBJ2-1; no clear D gene. Trimming took off 6 bases at V and 1 base at J, with 13 bases between the two ends. CDR3 length: 15 amino acids. Germline CDR1 and CDR2: MNHNS and SASEGT. The DNA for the CDR3 is TGTGCCAGCAGCCCCCAGCCCGGGTCCTACAATGAGCAGTTCTTC. The encoded protein is CASSPQPGSYNEQFF.

The rearrangement joins TRBV12-3 or TRBV12-4 to TRBJ2-3; no reliable D call. The CDR3 extends over 17 amino acids. Trimming removed 7 bases at V and 2 bases at J, with 22 bases between. In DNA, the CDR3 is TGTGCCAGCAATTTCGAGGTTGGTCCAAACCCCACAGATACGCAGTATTTT. Translating gives CASNFEVGPNPTDTQYF.

This clonotype was seen only a few times. The rearrangement joins TRBV7-9 to TRBJ1-2; D gene unclear. Per the germline V gene, CDR1 is SEHNR and CDR2 is FQNEAQ (reference sequence). Trimming removed 6 bases from V and 7 bases from J, with 21 bases in between. CDR3 length: 15 amino acids. The CDR3 reads CASRRAEGLGSGYTF. The CDR3 coding sequence is TGTGCCAGCAGACGAGCGGAAGGGCTCGGTAGTGGCTACACCTTC.

The genes are TRBV30 and TRBJ1-1; D possibly corresponds to TRBD1 (6 bases). Germline values: CDR1 GTSNPN, CDR2 SVGIG (reference sequence). CDR3 length: 12 amino acids. Trimming removed 1 base from V and 7 bases from J, with 10 bases in between. The CDR3 here is CAWSGRGLEAFF. DNA for the CDR3: TGTGCCTGGAGTGGCAGGGGCCTTGAAGCTTTCTTT.

This clonotype has a handful of counts. The chain uses TRBV29-1 and TRBJ1-1; no clear D gene. The CDR3 extends over 13 amino acids. Germline CDR1 and CDR2: SQVTM and ANQGSEA. V gave up 4 bases and J gave up 0 bases, with 9 bases separating them. Here the CDR3 DNA reads TGCAGCGTTGTCGGCGGGATGAACACTGAAGCTTTCTTT. Its translation: CSVVGGMNTEAFF.

This chain uses TRBV18 with TRBJ2-3, with D perhaps matching TRBD1 or TRBD2 (5 bases each). V was trimmed by 4 bases and J by 10 bases, leaving 12 bases between them. Germline values: CDR1 KGHSH, CDR2 LQKENI. This CDR3 spans 12 amino acids. CDR3 residues: CASSLPRDPQYF. For the CDR3, the DNA is TGTGCCAGCTCACTTCCCCGGGACCCGCAGTATTTT.

This chain links TRBV6-1 with TRBJ2-6; D not resolved. The germline gives CDR1 MNHNS, CDR2 SASEGT. The V end lost 7 bases, the J end lost 0 bases, and 10 bases lay between the germline ends. The CDR3 runs 15 residues. This CDR3 reads CASTHTDSGANVLTF. For the CDR3, the DNA is TGTGCCAGCACTCACACGGACTCTGGGGCCAACGTCCTGACTTTC.

CDR3 sequence: CSVEGGLQETQYF. The CDR3, as DNA: TGCAGCGTTGAAGGGGGGTTACAAGAGACCCAGTACTTC. The chain combines TRBV29-1 with TRBJ2-5, with D possibly being TRBD1 or TRBD2 (5 bases each). The V end was cut by 1 base, the J end by 2 bases, with 8 bases between. Germline loops: CDR1 SQVTM, CDR2 ANQGSEA. The CDR3 runs to 13 residues.

In this sample, this clonotype turned up a few times. The CDR3 region is CASSSFTGTGVEQYF. The CDR3 nucleotides read TGTGCCAGCAGCTCCTTCACAGGGACAGGGGTAGAGCAGTACTTC. V is TRBV7-2 and J is TRBJ2-7; TRBD1 agrees at 10 bases. The CDR3 is 15 residues long. V trimming: 4 bases; J trimming: 7 bases; junction bases outside the gene matches: 10. Germline V CDR1 and CDR2: SGHTA, FQGNSA.

This clonotype was counted between two and nine times. In DNA form, the CDR3 reads TGTGCCAGCAGCATGACTAGCGGACCCATCTACGAGCAGTACTTC. It yields the protein CASSMTSGPIYEQYF. The chain has TRBV7-9 and TRBJ2-7; 9 bases map to TRBD2. From germline, CDR1 is SEHNR and CDR2 FQNEAQ (reference sequence). The CDR3 sequence is 15 residues long. V lost 5 bases and J lost 3; bases outside the gene matches: 8.

The rearrangement uses TRBV12-3 or TRBV12-4 and TRBJ2-2, with D unresolved. The CDR3 is 17 residues long. V was pared by 5 bases and J by 0 bases, with 16 bases between. CDR3 in amino acids: CASSPTTAATNTGELFF. The CDR3 DNA sequence: TGTGCCAGCAGTCCAACGACGGCAGCGACGAACACCGGGGAGCTGTTTTTT.

The gene calls are TRBV6-2 or TRBV6-3 and TRBJ2-7, with 11 bases matching TRBD2. V dropped 6 bases and J dropped 5; count of bases not matched to a gene: 12. CDR1 is MNHEY, CDR2 SVGEGT, per germline. CDR3 length: 16 residues. For the CDR3, the DNA is TGTGCCAGCAGCCAGGACGGCACTAGCGGGAGTGACGAGCAGTACTTC. Protein product: CASSQDGTSGSDEQYF.

This clonotype has more than one count but fewer than ten. The chain employs TRBV20-1 and TRBJ2-3, with 8 bases fitting TRBD2. V dropped 0 bases and J dropped 0; count of bases not matched to a gene: 11. The germline CDR1 and CDR2 sequences are DFQATT and SNEGSKA (reference sequence). The CDR3 length is 18 residues. In DNA form, the CDR3 reads TGCAGTGCTAGAGATCGTAAGCGGGAGAGACCTAGCACAGATACGCAGTATTTT. It yields the protein CSARDRKRERPSTDTQYF.

This clonotype appeared many times. The gene calls are TRBV29-1 and TRBJ1-1, with D unresolved. The V end lost 7 bases, the J end lost 1 base, and 16 bases lay between the germline ends. Looked up from germline, CDR1 is SQVTM and CDR2 is ANQGSEA. The CDR3 loop spans 14 amino acids. The CDR3 spells CSAEQGRGNTEAFF. The DNA of the CDR3 is TGCAGCGCTGAGCAAGGACGGGGGAACACTGAAGCTTTCTTT.

This clonotype was counted ten times or more. The CDR3 nucleotides are TGTGCCAGCAGCGGGGTCGCTAGCTATGGCTACACCTTC. This sequence encodes CASSGVASYGYTF. This chain uses TRBV3-1 with TRBJ1-2, with no clear D. This CDR3 contains 13 residues. Germline V gene sequence: CDR1 LGHDT, CDR2 YNNKEL (reference sequence). V shed 5 bases and J shed 4 bases, with 11 bases lying between them.

This clonotype came up many times. The CDR3, as DNA: TGTGCCAGCAGCTTAATGGGTCAGACGGACACTGAAGCTTTCTTT. This codes for CASSLMGQTDTEAFF. The chain joins TRBV7-3 to TRBJ1-1; no clear D. The CDR3 sequence is 15 residues long. The germline V and J ends were trimmed by 1 base and 3 bases, with 12 bases remaining between them. Germline CDR1 and CDR2: SGHTA and FQGTGA.

This clonotype appeared many times. This chain connects TRBV20-1 to TRBJ2-7, with 7 nucleotides matching TRBD1. Germline V CDR1 and CDR2: DFQATT, SNEGSKA (reference sequence). Losses at the gene ends were 0 bases for V and 1 base for J; bases not matched to a gene: 6. This CDR3 has 15 residues. CDR3 residues: CSARDRRTGSYEQYF. The CDR3 DNA follows: TGCAGTGCTAGAGATAGACGGACAGGATCCTACGAGCAGTACTTC.

In this sample, this clonotype turned up a few times. The chain has TRBV6-5 and TRBJ2-7, with 14 bases identical to TRBD2. J was trimmed by 9 bases and V by 2 bases; bases with no gene match: 3. The CDR3 covers 14 residues. Per the germline V gene, CDR1 is MNHEY and CDR2 is SVGAGI. CDR3 region: CASSYGTSGSRQYF. The DNA of the CDR3 is TGTGCCAGCAGTTACGGGACTAGCGGGAGTCGGCAGTACTTC.